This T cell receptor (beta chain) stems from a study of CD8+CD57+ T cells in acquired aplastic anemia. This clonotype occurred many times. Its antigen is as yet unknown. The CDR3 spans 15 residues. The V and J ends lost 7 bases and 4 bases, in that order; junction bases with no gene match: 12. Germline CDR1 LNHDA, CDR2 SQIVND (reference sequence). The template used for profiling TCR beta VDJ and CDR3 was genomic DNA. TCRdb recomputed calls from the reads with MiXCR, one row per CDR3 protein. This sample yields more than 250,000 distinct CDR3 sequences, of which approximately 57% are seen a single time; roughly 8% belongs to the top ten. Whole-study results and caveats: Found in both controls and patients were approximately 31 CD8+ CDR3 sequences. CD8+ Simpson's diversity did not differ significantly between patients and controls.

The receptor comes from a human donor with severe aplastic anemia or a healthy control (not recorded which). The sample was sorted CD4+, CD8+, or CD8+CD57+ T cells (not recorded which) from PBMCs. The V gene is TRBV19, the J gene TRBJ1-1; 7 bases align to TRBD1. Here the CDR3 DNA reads TGTGCCAGTACCCTAGGGACAGCCCGAACCACTGAAGCTTTCTTT. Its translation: CASTLGTARTTEAFF.